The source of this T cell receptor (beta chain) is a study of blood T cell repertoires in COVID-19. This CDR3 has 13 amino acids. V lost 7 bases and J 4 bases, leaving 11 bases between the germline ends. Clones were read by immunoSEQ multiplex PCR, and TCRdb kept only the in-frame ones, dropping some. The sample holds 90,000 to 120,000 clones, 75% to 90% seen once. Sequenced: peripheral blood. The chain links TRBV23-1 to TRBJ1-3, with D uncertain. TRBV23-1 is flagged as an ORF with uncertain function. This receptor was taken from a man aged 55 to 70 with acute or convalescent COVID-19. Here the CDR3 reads CASTVVRGNTIYF. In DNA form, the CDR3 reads TGCGCCAGCACGGTGGTAAGAGGAAACACCATATATTTT.